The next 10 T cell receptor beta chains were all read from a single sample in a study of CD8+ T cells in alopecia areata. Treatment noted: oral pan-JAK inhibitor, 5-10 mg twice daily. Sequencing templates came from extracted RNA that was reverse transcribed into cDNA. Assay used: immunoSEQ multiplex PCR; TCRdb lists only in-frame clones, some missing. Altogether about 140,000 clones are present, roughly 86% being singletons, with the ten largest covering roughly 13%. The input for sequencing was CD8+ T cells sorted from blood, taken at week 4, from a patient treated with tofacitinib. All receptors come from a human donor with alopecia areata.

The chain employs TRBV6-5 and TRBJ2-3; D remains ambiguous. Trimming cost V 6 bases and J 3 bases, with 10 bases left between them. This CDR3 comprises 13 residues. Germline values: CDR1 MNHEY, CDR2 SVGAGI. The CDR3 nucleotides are TGTGCCAGCAGGCGTGAGGTTACAGATACGCAGTATTTT. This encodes CASRREVTDTQYF.

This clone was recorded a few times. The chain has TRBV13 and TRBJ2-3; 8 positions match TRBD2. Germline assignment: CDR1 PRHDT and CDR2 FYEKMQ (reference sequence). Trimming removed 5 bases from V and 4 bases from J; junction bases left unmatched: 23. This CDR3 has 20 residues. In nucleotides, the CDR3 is TGTGCCAGCAGCCCCGGCGGTAGCGGGGCGGGGTGGATAGATGCAGATACGCAGTATTTT. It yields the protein CASSPGGSGAGWIDADTQYF.

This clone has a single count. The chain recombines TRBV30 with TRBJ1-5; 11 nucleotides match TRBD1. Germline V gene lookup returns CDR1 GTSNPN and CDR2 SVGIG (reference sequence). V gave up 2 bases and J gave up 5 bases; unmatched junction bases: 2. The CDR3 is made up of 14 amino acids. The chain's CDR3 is CAWSLGQGDQPQHF. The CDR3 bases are TGTGCCTGGAGTTTGGGACAGGGGGATCAGCCCCAGCATTTT.

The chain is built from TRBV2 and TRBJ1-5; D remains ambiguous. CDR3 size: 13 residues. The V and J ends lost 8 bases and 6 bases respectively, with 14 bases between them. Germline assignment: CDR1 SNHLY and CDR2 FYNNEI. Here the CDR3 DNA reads TGTGCCAGCGGGGAAGGAGTGGGTCAGCCCCAGCATTTT. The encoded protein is CASGEGVGQPQHF. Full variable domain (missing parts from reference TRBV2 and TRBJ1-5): EPEVTQTPSHQVTQMGQEVILRCVPISNHLYFYWYRQILGQKVEFLVSFYNNEISEKSEIFDDQFSVERPDGSNFTLKIRSTKLEDSAMYFCASGEGVGQPQHFGDGTRLSIL.

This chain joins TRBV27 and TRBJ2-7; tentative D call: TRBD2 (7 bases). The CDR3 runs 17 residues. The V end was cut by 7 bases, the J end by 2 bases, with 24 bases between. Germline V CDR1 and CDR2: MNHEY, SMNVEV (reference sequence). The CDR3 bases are TGTGCCAGCATCCTAAGGGGGGGCGTCTATGGAACCTACGAGCAGTACTTC. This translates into CASILRGGVYGTYEQYF.

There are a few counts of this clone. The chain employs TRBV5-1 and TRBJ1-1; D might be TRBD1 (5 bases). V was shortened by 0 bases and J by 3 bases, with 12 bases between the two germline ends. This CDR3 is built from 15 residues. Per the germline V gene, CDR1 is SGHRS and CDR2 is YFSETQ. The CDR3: CASSLDYQGDTEAFF. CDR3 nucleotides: TGCGCCAGCAGCTTGGATTACCAGGGTGACACTGAAGCTTTCTTT.

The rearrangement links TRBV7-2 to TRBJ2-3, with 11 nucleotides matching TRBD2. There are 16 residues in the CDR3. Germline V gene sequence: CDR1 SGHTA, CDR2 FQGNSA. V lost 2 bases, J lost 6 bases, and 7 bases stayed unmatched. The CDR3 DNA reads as TGTGCCAGCAGCTTAAATAGCGGGAGGGCCGCGGATACGCAGTATTTT. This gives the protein CASSLNSGRAADTQYF.

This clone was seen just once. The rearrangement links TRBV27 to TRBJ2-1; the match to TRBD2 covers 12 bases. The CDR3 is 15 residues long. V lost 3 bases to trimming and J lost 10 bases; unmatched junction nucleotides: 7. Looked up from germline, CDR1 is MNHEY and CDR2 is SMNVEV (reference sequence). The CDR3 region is CASSFLAGGPDEQFF. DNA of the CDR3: TGTGCCAGCAGTTTTCTAGCGGGAGGGCCGGACGAGCAGTTCTTC.

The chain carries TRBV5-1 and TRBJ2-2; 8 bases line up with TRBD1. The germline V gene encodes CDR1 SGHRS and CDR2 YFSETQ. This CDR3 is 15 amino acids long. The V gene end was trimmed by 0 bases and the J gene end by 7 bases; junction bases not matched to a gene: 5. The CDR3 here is CASSLGQGANGELFF. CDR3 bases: TGCGCCAGCAGCTTGGGCCAGGGGGCAAACGGGGAGCTGTTTTTT. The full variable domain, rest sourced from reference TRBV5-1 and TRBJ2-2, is KAGVTQTPRYLIKTRGQQVTLSCSPISGHRSVSWYQQTPGQGLQFLFEYFSETQRNKGNFPGRFSGRQFSNSRSEMNVSTLELGDSALYLCASSLGQGANGELFFGEGSRLTVL.

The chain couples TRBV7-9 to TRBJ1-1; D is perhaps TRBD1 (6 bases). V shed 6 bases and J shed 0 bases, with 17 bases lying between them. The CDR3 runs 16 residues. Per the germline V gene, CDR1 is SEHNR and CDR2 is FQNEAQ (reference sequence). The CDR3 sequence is CASRPSGAGVNTEAFF. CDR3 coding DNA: TGTGCCAGCAGACCCTCGGGGGCAGGGGTGAACACTGAAGCTTTCTTT.